The TCR beta chain under discussion was sequenced for a study of cytomegalovirus exposure and HLA in healthy donors (TCRdb year 2017). Turning to the overall study: According to a later analysis, one platform produced both the roughly 110 validation repertoires and the 666 repertoires of the first cohort. High-throughput TCR immunosequencing, statistical association of individual TCRs with disease status, and machine learning were combined to predict cytomegalovirus infection status. A separate validation cohort of 100 to 150 different subjects was used in addition to the approximately 700-subject first cohort. The aim of the study was to test whether cataloging public T cell receptors could identify signatures of past pathogen exposure. What the work shows at the level of the full study, not this receptor alone: All 120 or so repertoires were used to score co-occurrence in the validation cohort in a later analysis, because that analysis had no HLA typing for the cohort. In vitro tests confirmed that three of the cytomegalovirus-associated TCR beta chains recognize cytomegalovirus antigens. Cytomegalovirus status was reported to be diagnosed by the classifier with high specificity and sensitivity in both the original and validation cohorts. Across donors, most TCR sequences were observed very rarely, whereas some public TCRs were present in many individuals. The authors suggested that the approach could potentially be generalized to other disease states and immunological phenotypes. Of the cluster scores, approximately 94% were above 0 in a later analysis, which found that TCRs clustered in the first cohort also tended to co-occur in the roughly 130 validation repertoires. The study listed approximately 150 TCR beta chains as associated with cytomegalovirus.

Donors formed part of the validation cohort, which comprised over a hundred subjects and was distinct from the first cohort of under 850 subjects. On this clone: Its target antigen remains unknown. There are no base qualities to consult, and no much larger clone falls within one base.

Preparation of the library involved the immunoSEQ multiplex PCR assay. From the authors' description of their analysis: To diagnose cytomegalovirus status from the catalog of TCR beta chain sequences, a statistical classification framework was built. TCRdb mirrors the immuneACCESS table, restricted to in-frame sequences. Some clones are absent from its copies; in checked studies, under half trace to an unresolved V gene, and the reason for the others is unknown. The D gene and trimming were derived from the DNA, and the V and J assignments and clone size from that table. In this sample the table shows 100,000 to 150,000 clones, 88% of which occur a single time. The ten largest make up more than 1.5% of the sample. The sample was PBMCs. The receptor's source is a young man in good health and CMV-seronegative.

The CDR3 sequence is CASSSDPPGTYTYNEQFF. The bases are TGTGCCAGCAGCTCAGATCCCCCCGGGACATATACCTACAATGAGCAGTTCTTC. Recombination connected TRBV7-2 to TRBJ2-1; the D gene is perhaps TRBD1, from 6 matching bases. V is reduced by 4 bases and J by 2 bases, leaving a spacing of 21 bases between them. Sequences SGHTA (CDR1) and FQGNSA (CDR2) are obtained from the germline V gene. Reading from cysteine to phenylalanine, the CDR3 counts 18 amino acids. The only DNA kept is the CDR3, 54 bases in frame from the first base.